This passage covers 18 T cell receptor beta chains from one sample sequenced in a study of T cell responses to AZD1222 COVID-19 vaccine (dated by TCRdb to the early 2020s). To prepare the library, the immunoSEQ multiplex PCR assay was applied. TCRdb took over this immuneACCESS table, retaining in-frame rearrangements with V and J assigned. Such tables are incomplete; in checked studies, under half of the missing clones stem from an unresolved V gene, and the remainder is unexplained. The sample has around 100,000 clones on record, roughly four fifths of them singletons. The ten largest clonotypes hold roughly 10% of the sample. What the time point label conveys for this sample: baseline before first vaccination. Specimen: peripheral blood, collected on day 0 of AZD1222 vaccination. The receptors stem from an adult in good health.

This clone appeared a single time. The V call is TRBV28, the J call TRBJ1-2; D is ambiguous. Germline lookup yields CDR1 MDHEN and CDR2 SYDVKM. V lost 10 bases and J lost 5, with 8 bases in between. The CDR3 totals 10 residues. For the CDR3, the DNA is TGTGCCACCCAAGGATATGGCTACACCTTC. Translating gives CATQGYGYTF.

In this sample, this clone turned up a few times. The chain employs TRBV2 and TRBJ2-5; D is perhaps TRBD2 (5 bases). Per the germline V gene, CDR1 is SNHLY and CDR2 is FYNNEI. V gave up 6 bases and J gave up 6 bases, with 11 bases separating them. The CDR3 has 12 residues. The DNA for the CDR3 is TGTGCCAGCAGCATGAGCGGAAAGACCCAGTACTTC. This sequence encodes CASSMSGKTQYF.

This clone appeared a single time. This chain links TRBV2 with TRBJ2-2; 9 positions agree with TRBD1. Germline V gene lookup returns CDR1 SNHLY and CDR2 FYNNEI. The CDR3 contains 16 residues. Losses at the gene ends were 4 bases for V and 4 bases for J; bases not matched to a gene: 7. The CDR3 here is CASSVMGTGLTGELFF. The CDR3 region has the DNA TGTGCCAGCAGTGTAATGGGGACAGGGCTCACCGGGGAGCTGTTTTTT.

The rearrangement joins TRBV7-3 to TRBJ2-5; D not certain. Germline V lookup: CDR1 SGHTA, CDR2 FQGTGA. The CDR3 is 15 residues long. With 5 bases removed from V and 4 bases from J, the gap between germline ends came to 17 bases. The CDR3 is CASSPWATSPETQYF. The DNA of the CDR3 is TGTGCCAGCAGCCCATGGGCCACTTCGCCAGAGACCCAGTACTTC. The whole variable domain, filled in from reference TRBV7-3 and TRBJ2-5, reads GAGVSQTPSNKVTEKGKYVELRCDPISGHTALYWYRQSLGQGPEFLIYFQGTGAADDSGLPNDRFFAVRPEGSVSTLKIQRTERGDSAVYLCASSPWATSPETQYFGPGTRLLVL.

V is TRBV5-1 and J is TRBJ1-1; TRBD1 aligns across 12 bases. This CDR3 has 16 residues. The germline CDR1 and CDR2 sequences are SGHRS and YFSETQ. The V gene end was trimmed by 0 bases and the J gene end by 4 bases; junction bases not matched to a gene: 4. The CDR3 DNA sequence: TGCGCCAGCAGCTTGGGGGACAGGGGGCAGGGCACTGAAGCTTTCTTT. This encodes CASSLGDRGQGTEAFF.

V and J are TRBV2 and TRBJ2-2, with D unresolved. The CDR3 has 12 amino acids. CDR1 is SNHLY, CDR2 FYNNEI, per germline. Deletions cut 5 bases from V and 3 bases from J, with 4 bases between. The CDR3 loop is CASSTDTGELFF. CDR3 sequence (DNA): TGTGCCAGCAGTACGGACACCGGGGAGCTGTTTTTT.

This clone was counted between two and nine times. This chain links TRBV15 with TRBJ2-1; TRBD2 is a possible D gene (6 bases). Per the germline V gene, CDR1 is LNHNV and CDR2 is YYDKDF (reference sequence). This CDR3 is built from 15 residues. Trimming removed 0 bases from V and 6 bases from J, with 12 bases in between. The CDR3 coding sequence is TGTGCCACCAGCAGAGATGCCGGGACTGGCAATGAGCAGTTCTTC. Translating it yields CATSRDAGTGNEQFF.

The chain employs TRBV7-9 and TRBJ1-5, with a possible D match to TRBD1 (5 bases). The CDR3 loop spans 15 amino acids. Trimming shortened V by 6 bases and J by 0 bases, and 12 bases separated the two germline ends. Germline CDR1 is SEHNR and CDR2 is FQNEAQ (reference sequence). CDR3 loop: CASRGDGSSNQPQHF. The CDR3, as DNA: TGTGCCAGCAGGGGGGACGGATCTAGCAATCAGCCCCAGCATTTT.

V usage is TRBV9 and J usage is TRBJ1-5; D unresolved. This CDR3 has 15 residues. Trimming took 4 bases from V and 0 from J, leaving 11 bases between them. Germline V gene lookup returns CDR1 SGDLS and CDR2 YYNGEE. CDR3 amino acids: CASSSSGGSNQPQHF. CDR3 nucleotide sequence: TGTGCCAGCAGCTCTTCCGGCGGTAGCAATCAGCCCCAGCATTTT.

The V gene is TRBV19, the J gene TRBJ1-4, with TRBD1 as a possible D gene (6 bases). Germline CDR1 LNHDA, CDR2 SQIVND (reference sequence). This CDR3 has 14 residues. Deletions cut 5 bases from V and 8 bases from J, with 15 bases between. CDR3 amino acids: CASSVTRGGEKLFF. The CDR3 DNA reads as TGTGCCAGTAGTGTGACCAGGGGAGGGGAAAAACTGTTTTTT.

The chain couples TRBV7-9 to TRBJ2-2; D remains unclear. In germline, CDR1 is SEHNR, CDR2 FQNEAQ (reference sequence). The CDR3 contains 14 residues. V lost 3 bases, J lost 7 bases, and 12 bases lay in between. The CDR3 is CASSFRRSGGELFF. The DNA of the CDR3 is TGTGCCAGCAGCTTCAGGCGGTCGGGCGGGGAGCTGTTTTTT. Full variable domain (rest looked up from reference TRBV7-9 and TRBJ2-2): DTGVSQNPRHKITKRGQNVTFRCDPISEHNRLYWYRQTLGQGPEFLTYFQNEAQLEKSRLLSDRFSAERPKGSFSTLEIQRTEQGDSAMYLCASSFRRSGGELFFGEGSRLTVL.

The rearrangement uses TRBV5-1 and TRBJ2-4, with D perhaps TRBD1 or TRBD2 (5 bases each). Germline lookup yields CDR1 SGHRS and CDR2 YFSETQ. V shed 0 bases and J shed 8 bases, with 9 bases lying between them. The CDR3 spans 13 residues. In DNA, the CDR3 is TGCGCCAGCAGCTTGGGGGACGTCGACATTCAGTACTTC. The encoded protein is CASSLGDVDIQYF.

The chain is built from TRBV29-1 and TRBJ1-1, with D perhaps TRBD1 (6 bases). The CDR3 sequence is 11 residues long. Germline V gene sequence: CDR1 SQVTM, CDR2 ANQGSEA. V lost 7 bases, J lost 1 base, and 7 bases lay in between. The DNA of the CDR3 is TGCAGCGGGACAGAGAACACTGAAGCTTTCTTT. It codes for CSGTENTEAFF.

This chain connects TRBV28 to TRBJ2-5, with 12 nucleotides matching TRBD1. The CDR3 loop spans 16 amino acids. Germline V gene data show CDR1 as MDHEN and CDR2 as SYDVKM. V gave up 3 bases and J gave up 3 bases; unmatched junction bases: 5. The CDR3 region is CASSFGTGGAEETQYF. Here the CDR3 DNA reads TGTGCCAGCAGTTTCGGGACAGGGGGCGCAGAAGAGACCCAGTACTTC.

This chain uses TRBV27 with TRBJ1-2; tentatively, D is TRBD1 (5 bases). Trimming stripped 6 bases from V and 4 bases from J, with 15 bases between. The germline V gene encodes CDR1 MNHEY and CDR2 SMNVEV (reference sequence). The CDR3 length is 14 residues. DNA for the CDR3: TGTGCCAGCAGCCCGGGGGGGTTAATCTATGGCTACACCTTC. Residues: CASSPGGLIYGYTF.

For the CDR3, the DNA is TGTGCCAGCAGTTACGCGGACAGGGTTAATTCACCCCTCCACTTT. Its translation: CASSYADRVNSPLHF. The rearrangement joins TRBV6-5 to TRBJ1-6; 8 nucleotides match TRBD1. Germline trimming cut 2 bases from V and 6 bases from J; bases unmatched to any gene: 3. The CDR3 is 15 residues long. Per the germline V gene, CDR1 is MNHEY and CDR2 is SVGAGI.

The rearrangement uses TRBV5-1 and TRBJ1-1; D is unresolved. Trimming left V 7 bases short and J 0 bases short, with 10 bases between. This CDR3 is built from 13 residues. Looked up from germline, CDR1 is SGHRS and CDR2 is YFSETQ. As DNA, the CDR3 is TGCGCCAGCCATATAGGGATGAACACTGAAGCTTTCTTT. Residues: CASHIGMNTEAFF.

This rearrangement joins TRBV3-1 (or the pseudogene TRBV3-2) to TRBJ2-6; no clear D gene. Trimming cost V 6 bases and J 0 bases, with 27 bases left between them. Per the germline V gene, CDR1 is LGHDT and CDR2 is YNNKEL (reference sequence). The CDR3 extends over 21 amino acids. CDR3 sequence reads: CASSPGSPFAGQRSGANVLTF. CDR3 in DNA: TGTGCCAGCAGTCCCGGTAGCCCGTTTGCAGGCCAACGCTCTGGGGCCAACGTCCTGACTTTC.